This TCR beta chain was profiled in a study of T cell responses to AZD1222 COVID-19 vaccine. Study conclusions and caveats: Possibly, clonal diversity was underestimated; donors were largely white British and included more females.

Trimming took off 4 bases at V and 4 bases at J, with 7 bases between the two ends. CDR3 length: 13 residues. CDR1 and CDR2 from the germline V gene are LNHDA and SQIVND (reference sequence). Concerning this clone: Its target is unknown.

Assay: immunoSEQ multiplex PCR; the TCRdb copy retains only in-frame clones and omits some. The sample holds approximately 160,000 clones, just over 90% seen once. The sequence derives from an adult in good health. Sequenced here: peripheral blood, sampled on day 0 of AZD1222 vaccination. The chain joins TRBV19 to TRBJ2-2; the D is unclear. The CDR3 sequence is CASSRDRTGELFF. The CDR3 DNA reads TGTGCCAGTAGTAGGGATCGCACCGGGGAGCTGTTTTTT.